This T cell receptor beta chain was identified in a study of shared clonotypes between healthy human individuals. Naive CD8 cells lacked CD45RO and underwent positive selection for CCR7, leaving out terminally differentiated effector memory CD45RA+ cells. V lost 4 bases and J 2 bases, leaving 13 bases between the germline ends. From germline, CDR1 is SGHRS and CDR2 YFSETQ. CDR3 size: 15 residues. Sequencing was performed with immunoSEQ multiplex PCR; in TCRdb, only in-frame clones are kept and a portion is missing. The sample lists 800,000 or so clones, just over 95% occurring once. Points from the study as a whole: Sharing across four donors was highest in naive CD4 (roughly 5%) and lowest in memory CD8 (about 0.4%).

Concerning this clone: The antigen is unknown.

The source of this sequence is a young man in good health. Sequencing input: naive CD8+ T cells sorted from blood. This rearrangement joins TRBV5-1 to TRBJ1-5, with D perhaps matching TRBD1 (6 bases). The CDR3 protein is CASSTSGAGNQPQHF. Here the CDR3 DNA reads TGCGCCAGCAGCACGTCAGGGGCTGGCAATCAGCCCCAGCATTTT.